These 10 T cell receptor beta chains were sequenced from one sample in a study of tumor-infiltrating lymphocytes in primary liver carcinoma. The source of the blood RNA was unsorted whole blood, and germline DNA was extracted as well. Synthesis of TCR beta cDNA was carried out from about 540 ng total RNA with a constant-region primer. The TCR beta library was amplified through three nested multiplex PCR rounds in a modified ARM-PCR procedure. Both of the initial two PCR rounds ran for around 10 cycles and employed TRBV1-TRBV30 forward primers alongside a C-beta reverse primer. Each CDR3 protein gets one entry after TCRdb re-called the multiplex PCR reads with MiXCR. This repertoire shows approximately 300,000 distinct CDR3 sequences, approximately 60% found once; its top ten account for 9% to 10%. The sample was peripheral blood. These receptors were collected from a man in his forties or fifties with primary liver carcinoma and hepatitis B virus infection.

In the case of this clonotype: It may be a read error: a sequence one base away is much more abundant. The rearrangement uses TRBV5-6 and TRBJ2-1, with D perhaps matching TRBD1 (5 bases). The CDR3 covers 14 residues. Germline CDR1 is SGHDT and CDR2 is YYEEEE. CDR3 in DNA: TGTGCCAGCAGCTTGTCAGGGTCCTACAATGGGCAGTTCTTC. This translates into CASSLSGSYNGQFF.

The V gene is TRBV5-1, the J gene TRBJ2-7, with TRBD2 matching 7 bases. The ends lost 2 bases at V and 3 bases at J; junction bases unmatched: 8. This CDR3 is built from 15 residues. Germline CDR1 SGHRS, CDR2 YFSETQ. The CDR3 bases are TGCGCCAGCAGCTTTGGGGTGGGAGGGGACTACGAGCAGTACTTC. Residues: CASSFGVGGDYEQYF.

Points on this clonotype: This may be a read error: a much more frequent sequence differs by one nucleotide. The chain recombines TRBV12-3 or TRBV12-4 with TRBJ1-1; D ambiguous. The CDR3 loop spans 14 amino acids. V lost 1 base, J lost 7 bases, and 13 bases lay in between. CDR3 DNA sequence: TGTGCCAGCAGTTTAGTGGCCACGGTGGTTGAAGCTTTCTTT. Protein product: CASSLVATVVEAFF.

As to this clonotype: Being one base from a much bigger clone, this may be a read error. The chain uses TRBV29-1 and TRBJ2-5; D call uncertain. This CDR3 is built from 14 residues. Germline CDR1 and CDR2: SQVTM and ANQGSEA. The CDR3 here is CSAITGSLKETQYF. The DNA for the CDR3 is TGCAGTGCCATAACGGGTTCACTAAAAGAGACCCAGTACTTC.

As to this clonotype: Just one base apart from a much larger clone, this may be a read error. This sequence joins TRBV6-2 or TRBV6-3 and TRBJ2-1, with TRBD2 matching 7 bases. This CDR3 comprises 18 residues. Germline V gene lookup returns CDR1 MNHEY and CDR2 SVGEGT. Losses at the gene ends were 2 bases for V and 5 bases for J; bases not matched to a gene: 15. The CDR3 loop is CASSYPILQLAENNEQFF. CDR3 nucleotides: TGTGCCAGCAGTTACCCTATCCTCCAGCTAGCGGAGAACAATGAGCAGTTCTTC.

The table lists this clonotype with a few counts. The chain joins TRBV30 to TRBJ1-6, with D possibly being TRBD1 (6 bases). Germline CDR1 is GTSNPN and CDR2 is SVGIG (reference sequence). There are 14 residues in the CDR3. The V gene lost 2 bases and the J gene lost 10 bases, with 15 bases spanning the gap. The chain's CDR3 is CAWSSRRGASPLHF. The CDR3 DNA sequence: TGTGCCTGGAGTTCCCGGCGGGGGGCCTCACCCCTCCACTTT.

A remark on this clonotype: One junction end disagrees with the germline gene, perhaps due to a read error. The chain uses TRBV29-1 and TRBJ2-6, with D perhaps given as TRBD1 or TRBD2 (5 bases each). This CDR3 has 15 residues. CDR1 and CDR2 from the germline V gene are SQVTM and ANQGSEA. Here the CDR3 DNA reads TGCAGCGTTGAAGAGGGTTCTAGAGGGACCAACGTCCTGACTTTT. Its translation is CSVEEGSRGTNVLTF.

On this clonotype itself: A much more abundant neighbour one base away suggests this may be a read error. The V and J genes are TRBV29-1 and TRBJ2-5; TRBD2 matches at 8 bases. With 4 bases clipped from V and 6 bases from J, the junction kept 7 bases outside the gene matches. CDR3 length: 13 residues. Germline CDR1 SQVTM, CDR2 ANQGSEA. The CDR3 DNA reads TGCAGCGTTGGCGGGGGGCGAGGGAAGACCCAGTACTTC. It codes for CSVGGGRGKTQYF.

To note about this clonotype: A much larger clone differs from this one at a single base, so this may be a read error. The chain links TRBV12-3 or TRBV12-4 to TRBJ1-2, with D unclear. The CDR3 covers 14 residues. CDR3 in DNA: TGTGCCTGCAGTTCGGCGGGGTTCGGTCGAGGCTACACCTTC. Amino acids: CACSSAGFGRGYTF.

The rearrangement joins TRBV6-1 to TRBJ2-2; D remains ambiguous. The CDR3 runs 12 residues. Germline-derived CDR1 and CDR2 are MNHNS and SASEGT. The CDR3 sequence: CTTPMRAGELFF. The CDR3 region has the DNA TGTACCACCCCAATGCGCGCCGGGGAGCTGTTTTTT.